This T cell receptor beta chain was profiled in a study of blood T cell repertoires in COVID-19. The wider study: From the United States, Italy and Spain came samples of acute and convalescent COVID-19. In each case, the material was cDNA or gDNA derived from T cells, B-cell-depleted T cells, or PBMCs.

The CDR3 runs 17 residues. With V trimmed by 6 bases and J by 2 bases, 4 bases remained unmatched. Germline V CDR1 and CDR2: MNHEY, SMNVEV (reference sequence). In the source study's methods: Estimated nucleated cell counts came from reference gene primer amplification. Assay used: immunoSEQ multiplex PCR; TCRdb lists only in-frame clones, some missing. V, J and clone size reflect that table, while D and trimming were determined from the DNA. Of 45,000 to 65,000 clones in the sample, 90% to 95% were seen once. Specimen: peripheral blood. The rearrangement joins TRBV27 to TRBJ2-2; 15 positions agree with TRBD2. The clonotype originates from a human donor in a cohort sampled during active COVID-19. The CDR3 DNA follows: TGTGCCAGCAGGGGACTAGCGGGGGGATCAAACACCGGGGAGCTGTTTTTT. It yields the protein CASRGLAGGSNTGELFF.